The clone carrying this T cell receptor beta chain was picked up a small number of times. Its antigen is unknown. TCRdb re-called the 5' RACE reads with MiXCR, one entry per CDR3 protein. The data show approximately 260,000 distinct CDR3 sequences, about a sixth seen once. This sample is part of a study of T-cell memory formation after mild COVID-19. Study results and caveats: CD4+ bias marked clones expanding day 15 to 37, unlike balanced contracting clones.

The sequence derives from a young man who had mild COVID-19 (a few samples of this study predate the infection). Cell type and time point are not known. Sequencing was done on a sample of PBMCs or a T cell subset sorted from them (not recorded which).

CDR3 sequence reads: CASSYDRNYGYTF. CDR3 nucleotides: TGTGCCAGCAGTTACGATCGGAACTATGGCTACACCTTC. This chain uses TRBV6-5 with TRBJ1-2; D remains unclear. CDR3 length: 13 amino acids. The ends were cut back, 2 bases at V and 2 bases at J, with 6 bases in the middle. Germline CDR1 is MNHEY and CDR2 is SVGAGI.